Listed below are T cell receptor beta chains from one sample, sequenced in a study of blood T cell repertoires in COVID-19. Generated by immunoSEQ multiplex PCR, the TCRdb table keeps only in-frame clones and is missing some. The sample carries 200,000 to 300,000 clones, 84% recorded once. The sequenced sample consisted of peripheral blood. The receptors shown here come from a man aged 50 to 60 with acute or convalescent COVID-19. The CDR3 runs from the conserved cysteine through the conserved F or W. Each record gives: J gene, CDR3 length, D gene, V gene, CDR3 protein, CDR3 DNA. A D gene is named only where the DNA matches it firmly.

>TRBJ2-1|15|TRBD2|TRBV9
CASGGLAGAYNEQFF
TGTGCCAGCGGGGGACTAGCGGGGGCCTACAATGAGCAGTTCTTC
>TRBJ2-7|16|-|TRBV10-3
CAIGLSQTYDSYEQYF
TGTGCCATCGGACTTTCTCAGACATACGACTCCTACGAGCAGTACTTC
>TRBJ1-1|13|-|TRBV7-9
CASTSIGDTEAFF
TGTGCCAGCACGTCCATAGGGGACACTGAAGCTTTCTTT
>TRBJ2-1|15|-|TRBV9
CASSVAIESYNEQFF
TGTGCCAGCAGCGTAGCAATAGAGTCTTACAATGAGCAGTTCTTC
>TRBJ2-3|13|-|TRBV18
CASSPPEGQRQYF
TGTGCCAGCTCACCACCGGAGGGACAGAGGCAGTATTTT
>TRBJ2-1|14|-|TRBV16
CASSGPGGNNEQFF
TGTGCCAGCAGCGGCCCGGGCGGGAACAATGAGCAGTTCTTC
>TRBJ1-5|16|TRBD1|TRBV10-3
CAISDLDRGRNQPQHF
TGTGCCATCAGTGATTTGGACAGGGGGCGGAATCAGCCCCAGCATTTT
>TRBJ2-7|11|-|TRBV10-3
CAISEGWYKYF
TGTGCCATCAGTGAGGGCTGGTATAAGTACTTC
>TRBJ2-5|16|TRBD1|TRBV7-3
CASSSHGQGKGATQYF
TGTGCCAGCAGCTCCCATGGACAGGGAAAGGGCGCGACCCAGTACTTC
>TRBJ2-1|16|TRBD2|TRBV24-1
CATSDHSGILYNEQFF
TGTGCCACCAGTGATCATAGCGGGATTCTCTACAATGAGCAGTTCTTC